One sample yielded the 5 T cell receptor beta chains listed below, sequenced in a study of blood T cell repertoires in COVID-19. Profiled with immunoSEQ multiplex PCR; TCRdb holds only in-frame clones, not every one. The sample shows around 250,000 clones, 70% to 90% of them seen only once. Sequencing was performed on PBMCs or T cells enriched from blood (not recorded which). These receptors were obtained from a woman aged 45-60 years who had recovered from COVID-19.

This clone has only one observation. This chain links TRBV9 with TRBJ2-1; no definite D call. This CDR3 has 14 residues. Germline V lookup: CDR1 SGDLS, CDR2 YYNGEE. Trimming pared 0 bases from V and 3 bases from J, leaving 7 bases between. The CDR3 DNA follows: TGTGCCAGCAGCGTAGGCGTAGTCTACAATGAGCAGTTCTTC. This sequence encodes CASSVGVVYNEQFF.

The rearrangement links TRBV2 to TRBJ1-5; D is unclear. V lost 6 bases and J lost 0, with 12 bases in between. CDR1 and CDR2 (germline): SNHLY, FYNNEI. There are 15 residues in the CDR3. The CDR3 sequence is CASSERSVSNQPQHF. In DNA form, the CDR3 reads TGTGCCAGCAGCGAGAGGTCAGTTAGCAATCAGCCCCAGCATTTT.

The genes are TRBV28 and TRBJ1-4, with a weak D call TRBD1 (5 bases). Trimming left V 8 bases short and J 4 bases short, with 11 bases between. The CDR3 spans 13 residues. The germline CDR1 and CDR2 sequences are MDHEN and SYDVKM. The CDR3 DNA reads TGTGCCAGCCTGAGACAGAATAATGAAAAACTGTTTTTT. Its protein product is CASLRQNNEKLFF.

The chain links TRBV7-8 to TRBJ1-5, with TRBD1 as a possible D gene (5 bases). Germline values: CDR1 SGHVS, CDR2 FQNEAQ. The CDR3 contains 19 residues. V was trimmed by 4 bases and J by 2 bases, leaving 24 bases between them. The DNA of the CDR3 is TGTGCCAGCAGCTCACCCCACGGGGGAACAAATCGGGGCAATCAGCCCCAGCATTTT. Protein: CASSSPHGGTNRGNQPQHF.

The V call is TRBV3-1 (or the pseudogene TRBV3-2), the J call TRBJ2-1, with 8 bases that match TRBD2. The CDR3 is 13 amino acids. CDR1 is LGHDT, CDR2 YNNKEL, per germline (reference sequence). Trimming cost V 4 bases and J 5 bases; bases outside gene matches: 1. The CDR3 sequence: CASSRLANNEQFF. The CDR3 bases are TGTGCCAGCAGCCGACTAGCGAACAATGAGCAGTTCTTC.